This is a list of T cell receptor beta chains from one sample in a study of T-cell reconstitution after alpha-beta-depleted transplantation in children. One entry per CDR3 protein results from TCRdb running MiXCR on the PCR reads. The sample has 640,000 or so distinct CDR3 sequences, 16% seen once. The sequences come from PBMCs from the stem cell graft donor, collected from the stem cell graft. The source is a human donor who donated a stem cell graft to a child with acute myeloid leukemia. CDR3s leave out the opening cysteine and the closing phenylalanine or tryptophan. Only part of the rows carry a size: once, few, many, or a class if the clone is expanded.

V,size,CDR3
TRBV6-5,many,ASSYRDSSYEQY
TRBV30,few,AWADGSGGVYEQY
TRBV7-2,few,ASSLLGSGAETQY
TRBV12-3/TRBV12-4,many,ASGDQGHTEAF
TRBV27,-,ASSGRRNSPLH
TRBV7-8,few,ASSLEAGSDTQY
TRBV7-2,-,ASSLRQTYGYT
TRBV4-3,-,ASSQTMAGSYEQY
TRBV6-6,many,ASTGTNQPQH
TRBV11-3,few,ASSSVASGPQETQY
TRBV7-2,-,ASSLGGTRSTDTQY
TRBV7-8,-,ASSLADRYYGYT
TRBV6-2/TRBV6-3,many,ASSYFPRYEQY
TRBV5-5,few,ASFGTLSNTGELF
TRBV20-1,many,SARLGTSGGAGETQY
TRBV12-3/TRBV12-4,few,ASRLTSGGEQY
TRBV12-3/TRBV12-4,-,ASRLGTSPTDTQY
TRBV13,-,ASSLFRDRPYEQY
TRBV4-2,-,ASSQEITEGTEAF
TRBV5-6,few,ASSPGQGFYNSPLH
TRBV20-1,many,SALMGYGTGELF
TRBV29-1,many,SVVAGVGANTGELF
TRBV20-1,many,SAPRDRGSYEQY
TRBV10-3,many,AISESLAGETYNEQF
TRBV12-3/TRBV12-4,many,ASSLTAGGYYEQF
TRBV20-1,few,SARRSPGLAADTQY
TRBV6-1,many,ASSQTWSDTQY
TRBV7-9,few,ASSVPDRGVADTQY
TRBV7-9,few,ASSPTTGNSPLH
TRBV20-1,many,SARPIGNTEAF
TRBV7-3,few,ASSREGRSQETQY
TRBV7-8,few,ASSSPGQGVGEQF
TRBV7-9,few,ASRPPGTTSNEKLF
TRBV4-3,-,ASSQDWRTDLTSTDTQY
TRBV20-1,-,SASEKRNTIY
TRBV5-5,many,ASSPTRQASNTEAF
TRBV5-1,-,ASSLYFTDREAF
TRBV24-1,many,ATSDSTGGNEQF
TRBV6-2/TRBV6-3,few,ASSYGWEQY
TRBV5-6,-,ASSFHGTEAF
TRBV9,few,ASSVGVIRTGSSGANVLT
TRBV12-5,-,ASGLQDRGNNEQF
TRBV13,many,ASSTGQENTIY
TRBV20-1,many,SAAEDKETQY
TRBV11-3,-,ASSSRDRGHNEQF
TRBV28,-,ASALGQPLAKNIQY